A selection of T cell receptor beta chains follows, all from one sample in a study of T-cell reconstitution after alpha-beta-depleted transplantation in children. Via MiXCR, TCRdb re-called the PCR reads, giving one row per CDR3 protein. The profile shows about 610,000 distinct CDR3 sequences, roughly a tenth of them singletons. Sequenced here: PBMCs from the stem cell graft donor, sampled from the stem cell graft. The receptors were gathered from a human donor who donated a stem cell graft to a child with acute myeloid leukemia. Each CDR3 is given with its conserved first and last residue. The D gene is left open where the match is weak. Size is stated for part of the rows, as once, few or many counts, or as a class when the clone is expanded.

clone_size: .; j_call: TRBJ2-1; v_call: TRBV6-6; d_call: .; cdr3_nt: TGTGCCAGCCAGGGCCGTCAGGGCCATGAGCAGTTCTTC; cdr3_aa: CASQGRQGHEQFF
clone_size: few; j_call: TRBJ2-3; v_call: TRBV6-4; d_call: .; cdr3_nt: TGTGCCAGCAGTGACTCGGCCGGACAAGATACGCAGTATTTT; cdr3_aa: CASSDSAGQDTQYF
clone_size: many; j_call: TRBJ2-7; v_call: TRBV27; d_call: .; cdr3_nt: TGTGCCAGCCGCAGTTTATCCCCCCCCGAGCAGTACTTC; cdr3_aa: CASRSLSPPEQYF
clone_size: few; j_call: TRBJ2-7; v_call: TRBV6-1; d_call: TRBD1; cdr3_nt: TGTGCCAGCAGAACAACGACAGGGAGCTCCTACGAGCAGTACTTC; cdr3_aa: CASRTTTGSSYEQYF
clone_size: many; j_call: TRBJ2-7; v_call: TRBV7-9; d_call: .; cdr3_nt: TGTGCCAGCAGCAAAAGCGGGCAACCCACCTACGAGCAGTACTTC; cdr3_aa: CASSKSGQPTYEQYF
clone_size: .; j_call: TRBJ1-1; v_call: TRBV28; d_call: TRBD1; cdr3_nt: TGTGCCAGCAGTTTTATAGGACAGGGTGGTTCGGACACTGAAGCTTTCTTT; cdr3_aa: CASSFIGQGGSDTEAFF
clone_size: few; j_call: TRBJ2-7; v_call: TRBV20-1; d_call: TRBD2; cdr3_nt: TGCAGTGCTAGAGATTCCTCGACTAGCGGGAGGATTCGCGACGTGGAGCAGTACTTC; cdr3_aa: CSARDSSTSGRIRDVEQYF
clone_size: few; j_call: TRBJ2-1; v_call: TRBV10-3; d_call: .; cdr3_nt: TGTGCCATCAGTGAGTCTACGGGTGAGCAGTTCTTC; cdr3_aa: CAISESTGEQFF
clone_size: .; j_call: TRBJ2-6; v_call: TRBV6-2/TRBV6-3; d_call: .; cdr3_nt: TGTGCCAGCGGGCCGGACAGAACTGGGGCCAACGTCCTGACTTTC; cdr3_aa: CASGPDRTGANVLTF
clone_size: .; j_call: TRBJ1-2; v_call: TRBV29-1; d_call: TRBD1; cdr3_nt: TGCAGCGATCGGACAGGCTATGGCTACACCTTC; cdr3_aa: CSDRTGYGYTF
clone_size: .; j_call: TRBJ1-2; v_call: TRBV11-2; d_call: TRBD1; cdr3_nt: TGTGCCAGCAGCAGCTGGACGGACAGGACGGCTAACTATGGCTACACCTTC; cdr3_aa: CASSSWTDRTANYGYTF
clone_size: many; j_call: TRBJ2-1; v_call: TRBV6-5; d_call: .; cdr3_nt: TGTGCCAGCAGCCCGGGACCAGACAATGAGCAGTTCTTC; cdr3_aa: CASSPGPDNEQFF
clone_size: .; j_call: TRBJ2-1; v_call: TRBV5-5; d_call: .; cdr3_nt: TGTGCCAGCAGCGTTAGCGGAAGAGGGGAGTTCTTC; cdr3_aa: CASSVSGRGEFF
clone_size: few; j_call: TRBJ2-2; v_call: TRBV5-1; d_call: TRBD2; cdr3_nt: TGCGCCAGCGGCGGGAATAGCGGGACCACCGGGGAGCTGTTTTTT; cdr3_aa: CASGGNSGTTGELFF
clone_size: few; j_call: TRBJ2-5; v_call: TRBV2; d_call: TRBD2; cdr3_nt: TGTGCCAGCAGGGAAGCGGGAGCTCCCGAGACCCAGTACTTC; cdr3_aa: CASREAGAPETQYF
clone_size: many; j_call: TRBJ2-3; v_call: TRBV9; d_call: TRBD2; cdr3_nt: TGTGCCAGCAGCCAGGGACTAGCGGGAGGGGATACGCAGTATTTT; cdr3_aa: CASSQGLAGGDTQYF
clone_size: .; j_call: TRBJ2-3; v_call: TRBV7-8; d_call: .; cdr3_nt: TGTGCCAGCAGCCCTCGGTCCGGAGCCCCAGATACGCAGTATTTT; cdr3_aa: CASSPRSGAPDTQYF
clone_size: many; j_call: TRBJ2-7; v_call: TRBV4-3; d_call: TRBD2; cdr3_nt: TGCGCCAGCAGCCAGTGGACTAGCGCTTACGAGCAGTACTTC; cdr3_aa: CASSQWTSAYEQYF
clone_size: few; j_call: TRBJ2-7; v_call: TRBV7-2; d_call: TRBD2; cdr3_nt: TGTGCCGTTGAGGTCGGGAGGGCCAAGTACGAGCAGTACTTC; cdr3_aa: CAVEVGRAKYEQYF
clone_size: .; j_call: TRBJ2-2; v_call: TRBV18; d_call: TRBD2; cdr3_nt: TGTGCCAGCTCACCATCGAGCGGGAGTGTCGGCGGGGAGCTGTTTTTT; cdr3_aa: CASSPSSGSVGGELFF
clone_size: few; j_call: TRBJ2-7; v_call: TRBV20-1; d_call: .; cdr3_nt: TGCAGTGCCCGCTTAGATTTCGCCTACGAGCAGTACTTC; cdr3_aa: CSARLDFAYEQYF
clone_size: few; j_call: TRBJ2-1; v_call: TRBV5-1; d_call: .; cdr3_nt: TGCGCCAGCAGGGTCAGCGGCCACAGGCCCTACAATGAGCAGTTCTTC; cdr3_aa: CASRVSGHRPYNEQFF
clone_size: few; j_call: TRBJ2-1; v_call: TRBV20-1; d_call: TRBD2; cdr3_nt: TGCAGTGCTCGAGCCGGGACTAGCGGGAGTTTCAATGAGCAGTTCTTC; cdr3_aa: CSARAGTSGSFNEQFF
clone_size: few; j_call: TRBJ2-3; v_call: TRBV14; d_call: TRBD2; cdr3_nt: TGTGCCAGCAGCCAAGGACTAGCGGGGGCTGGTACGCAGTATTTT; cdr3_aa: CASSQGLAGAGTQYF
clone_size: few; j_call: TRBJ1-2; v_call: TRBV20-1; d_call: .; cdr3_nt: TGCAGTGCTGTGAGTGGGGGGCGCAAGTATGGCTACACCTTC; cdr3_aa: CSAVSGGRKYGYTF
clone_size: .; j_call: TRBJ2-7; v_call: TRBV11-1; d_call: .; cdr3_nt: TGTGCCAGCAGCGGCCCGGCCGAGCAGTACTTC; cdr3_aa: CASSGPAEQYF
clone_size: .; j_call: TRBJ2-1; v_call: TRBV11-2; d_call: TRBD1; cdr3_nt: TGTGCCAGCAGCTTCGGCGGGACAGGGTACAATGAGCAGTTCTTC; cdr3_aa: CASSFGGTGYNEQFF
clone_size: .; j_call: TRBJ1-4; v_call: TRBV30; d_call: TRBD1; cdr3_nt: TGTGCCTGGGGGTGGGGGACAGGAGGAGAAAAACTGTTTTTT; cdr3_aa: CAWGWGTGGEKLFF
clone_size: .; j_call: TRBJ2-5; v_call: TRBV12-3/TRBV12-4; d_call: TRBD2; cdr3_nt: TGTGCCAGCAGTTTAAGAGCTAGCGGGAGCCCGAGGGAGACCCAGTACTTC; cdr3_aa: CASSLRASGSPRETQYF
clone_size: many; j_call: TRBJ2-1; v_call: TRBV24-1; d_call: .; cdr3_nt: TGTGCCACCAGCCTGCCAGGAACAAATGAGCAGTTCTTC; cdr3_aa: CATSLPGTNEQFF
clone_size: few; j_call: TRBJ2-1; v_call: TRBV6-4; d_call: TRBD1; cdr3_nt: TGTGCCAGCCATACCGGGACAGCCTATTCCAGCTCCTACAATGAGCAGTTCTTC; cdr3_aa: CASHTGTAYSSSYNEQFF
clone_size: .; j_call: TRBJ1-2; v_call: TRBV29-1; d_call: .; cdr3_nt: TGCAGCGTTAACAGGGACTATGGCTACACCTTC; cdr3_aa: CSVNRDYGYTF
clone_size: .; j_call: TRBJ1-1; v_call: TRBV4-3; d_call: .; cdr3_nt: TGCGCCAGCAGCCAAGGCCAAGGAAGGCAGGGCACTGAAGCTTTCTTT; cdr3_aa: CASSQGQGRQGTEAFF
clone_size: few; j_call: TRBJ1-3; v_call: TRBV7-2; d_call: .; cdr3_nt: TGTGCCAGCAGCCCCGACTGGCTCTCTGGAAACACCATATATTTT; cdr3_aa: CASSPDWLSGNTIYF
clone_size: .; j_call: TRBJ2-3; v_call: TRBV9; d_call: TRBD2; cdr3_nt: TGTGCCAGCACCGTGGGACTAGCGGGATGGAGAGATACGCAGTATTTT; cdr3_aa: CASTVGLAGWRDTQYF
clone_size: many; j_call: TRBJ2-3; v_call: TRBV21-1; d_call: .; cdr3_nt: TGTGCCAGCAGCAGACTAGTTCCTTCTAGCACAGATACGCAGTATTTT; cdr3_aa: CASSRLVPSSTDTQYF
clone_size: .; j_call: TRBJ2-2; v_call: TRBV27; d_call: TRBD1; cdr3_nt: TGTGCCAGCAGTTTCCCCCGACAGGGGGCGAACACCGGGGAGCTGTTTTTT; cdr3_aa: CASSFPRQGANTGELFF
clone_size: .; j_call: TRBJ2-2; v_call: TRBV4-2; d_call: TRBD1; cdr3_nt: TGTGCCAGCAGCCAAGGAGAGGGGGCCGGGCAGCTGTTTTTT; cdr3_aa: CASSQGEGAGQLFF
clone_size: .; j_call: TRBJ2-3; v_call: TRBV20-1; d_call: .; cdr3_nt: TGCAGTGCTAGAGTTGAGGGCACAGATACGCAGTATTTT; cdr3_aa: CSARVEGTDTQYF
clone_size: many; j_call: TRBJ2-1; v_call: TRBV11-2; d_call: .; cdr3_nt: TGTGCCAGCAGCTCCGAATTCGAGCAGTTCTTC; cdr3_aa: CASSSEFEQFF
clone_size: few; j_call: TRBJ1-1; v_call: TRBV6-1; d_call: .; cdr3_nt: TGTGCCAGCATTCCGGGACTGGCGAACACTGAAGCTTTCTTT; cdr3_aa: CASIPGLANTEAFF
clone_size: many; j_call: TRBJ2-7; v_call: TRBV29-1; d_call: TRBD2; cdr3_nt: TGCAGCTTCTTAGGACTAGCGGGAGCCTACGAGCAGTACTTC; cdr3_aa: CSFLGLAGAYEQYF
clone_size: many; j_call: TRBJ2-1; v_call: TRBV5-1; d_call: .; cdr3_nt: TGCGCCAGCGCTGATGGTGGGGGCAAATCCGAGCAGTTCTTC; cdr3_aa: CASADGGGKSEQFF
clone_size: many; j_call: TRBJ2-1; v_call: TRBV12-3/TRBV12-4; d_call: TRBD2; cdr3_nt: TGTGCCAGCAGTTTTGGGGCGGGAGGATTCGATGAGCAGTTCTTC; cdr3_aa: CASSFGAGGFDEQFF
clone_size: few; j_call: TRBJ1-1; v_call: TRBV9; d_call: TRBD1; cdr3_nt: TGTGCCAGCAGCCTACGGACAGGGGGCGTGAACACTGAAGCTTTCTTT; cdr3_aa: CASSLRTGGVNTEAFF
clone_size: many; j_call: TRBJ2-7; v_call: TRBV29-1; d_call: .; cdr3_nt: TGCAGCGTCCCTTTGGGGGACTACGAGCAGTACTTC; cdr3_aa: CSVPLGDYEQYF
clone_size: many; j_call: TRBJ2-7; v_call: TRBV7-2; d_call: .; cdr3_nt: TGTGCCAGCAGCTTAGAGGGGGGTCACTCCTACGAGCAGTACTTC; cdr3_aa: CASSLEGGHSYEQYF